What follows are 5 T cell receptor beta chains derived from one specimen sequenced in a study of beta chain features in type 1 diabetes. The study, taken as a whole, reports: Shorter TCRB CDR3s, moderately but significantly so, were found in Type 1 diabetes patients in all four CD4+ subsets.

These TCRs are of unknown antigen specificity. The isolated RNA, all of it, was reverse transcribed, so expressed TCRB transcripts were what got sequenced. The protocol was immunoSEQ multiplex PCR, while the TCRdb copy is restricted to in-frame clones and leaves out a portion. Among about 170,000 clones listed, roughly 8% were seen once. Sequencing was carried out using central memory CD4+ T cells from blood. All receptors derive from a man aged 18 to 29 with type 1 diabetes.

This clone was observed a handful of times. The V and J genes are TRBV11-2 and TRBJ1-2; D uncertain. The CDR3 extends over 13 amino acids. Trimming left V 1 base short and J 3 bases short, with 6 bases between. Germline V gene data show CDR1 as SGHAT and CDR2 as FQNNGV. DNA for the CDR3: TGTGCCAGCAGCTTAGCTAGTGACTATGGCTACACCTTC. Encoded protein: CASSLASDYGYTF.

The chain couples TRBV27 to TRBJ2-1, with TRBD2 identical over 7 bases. The V segment lost 3 bases and the J segment 4 bases; nucleotides outside the gene matches: 6. The CDR3 has 15 amino acids. Germline V lookup: CDR1 MNHEY, CDR2 SMNVEV (reference sequence). The CDR3 reads CASSFAASGYNEQFF. CDR3 coding DNA: TGTGCCAGCAGTTTTGCGGCTAGCGGATACAATGAGCAGTTCTTC.

This clone appeared a few times. V is TRBV10-3 and J is TRBJ1-6, with 9 nucleotides matching TRBD1. This CDR3 region has 16 residues. V shed 0 bases, J shed 8 bases, and the junction held 5 bases outside the gene matches. CDR1 and CDR2 from the germline V gene are ENHRY and SYGVKD. CDR3 in DNA: TGTGCCATCAGTGAGTCAGGCGACAGGGGGGATTCACCCCTCCACTTT. Translating it yields CAISESGDRGDSPLHF.

The chain uses TRBV18 and TRBJ2-1; 9 bases match TRBD2. CDR1 KGHSH and CDR2 LQKENI come from the germline V gene. The ends lost 5 bases at V and 1 base at J; junction bases unmatched: 3. CDR3 length: 15 amino acids. CDR3: CASSSAGGSYNEQFF. For the CDR3, the DNA is TGTGCCAGCTCATCGGCGGGAGGGTCCTACAATGAGCAGTTCTTC.

The V and J genes are TRBV28 and TRBJ2-2; 13 nucleotides match TRBD2. Germline CDR1 is MDHEN and CDR2 is SYDVKM. There are 17 residues in the CDR3. V shed 2 bases, J shed 1 base, and the junction held 1 base outside the gene matches. The CDR3 DNA follows: TGTGCCAGCAGTTTAAGGACTAGCGGGGGGAACACCGGGGAGCTGTTTTTT. Translated, it gives CASSLRTSGGNTGELFF.